These 21 T cell receptor beta chains were all obtained from the same sample, sequenced in a study of T-cell memory formation after mild COVID-19. TCRdb fed the 5' RACE reads into MiXCR, producing one record per CDR3 protein. Of about 470,000 distinct CDR3 sequences listed, around 25% are singletons. Material: PBMCs or a T cell subset sorted from them (not recorded which). The receptors were sampled from an adult woman who had mild COVID-19 (a few samples of this study predate the infection). Cell type and time point are not known.

The V call is TRBV9, the J call TRBJ2-7; a possible D gene is TRBD1 (6 bases). Trimming took off 4 bases at V and 3 bases at J, with 17 bases between the two ends. Germline CDR1 SGDLS, CDR2 YYNGEE. There are 15 residues in the CDR3. Here the CDR3 reads CASSPRGGSDYEQYF. The CDR3, as DNA: TGTGCCAGCAGCCCCCGTGGGGGCTCCGACTACGAGCAGTACTTC.

The rearrangement links TRBV7-9 to TRBJ1-2; D not certain. Germline CDR1 reads SEHNR; CDR2 reads FQNEAQ (reference sequence). V lost 5 bases and J lost 4, with 11 bases in between. CDR3 length: 13 residues. DNA of the CDR3: TGTGCCAGCAGCCAATACGATAGCTATGGCTACACCTTC. It codes for CASSQYDSYGYTF.

This clonotype was seen more than once but under ten times. V and J are TRBV27 and TRBJ2-2; D is perhaps TRBD1 or TRBD2 (5 bases each). Germline loops: CDR1 MNHEY, CDR2 SMNVEV (reference sequence). This CDR3 has 16 amino acids. Trimming pared 5 bases from V and 1 base from J, leaving 14 bases between. The CDR3 region has the DNA TGTGCCAGCAGTATGCTTGAGGGGATGAACACCGGGGAGCTGTTTTTT. Its protein is CASSMLEGMNTGELFF.

The chain employs TRBV29-1 and TRBJ2-3, with 10 bases lining up with TRBD2. V dropped 6 bases and J dropped 2; count of bases not matched to a gene: 8. Germline V gene data show CDR1 as SQVTM and CDR2 as ANQGSEA. The CDR3 is 15 amino acids. The CDR3 nucleotides read TGCAGCGTCCGGGAGCGGGAGGGCCCCACAGATACGCAGTATTTT. It translates to CSVREREGPTDTQYF.

This clonotype came up a few times. The chain is built from TRBV7-9 and TRBJ2-7; 8 nucleotides line up with TRBD2. Germline V gives CDR1 SEHNR, CDR2 FQNEAQ (reference sequence). This CDR3 comprises 17 residues. Trimming at V came to 2 bases and at J to 6 bases, leaving 15 bases not matched to a gene. DNA for the CDR3: TGTGCCAGCAGCTTAATCGGCTACCCGGGACTAGGGGGCGAGCAGTACTTC. Protein: CASSLIGYPGLGGEQYF.

This chain uses TRBV3-1 with TRBJ2-4; TRBD1 matches 8 bases. Germline CDR1 LGHDT, CDR2 YNNKEL (reference sequence). V trimming: 3 bases; J trimming: 4 bases; junction bases outside the gene matches: 5. CDR3 length equals 15 residues. The CDR3 DNA follows: TGTGCCAGCAGCCATCTTCGGACAGGGAAAAACATTCAGTACTTC. Translated, it gives CASSHLRTGKNIQYF.

V is TRBV20-1 and J is TRBJ1-1; D unclear. Trimming cost V 0 bases and J 1 base, with 12 bases left between them. Germline CDR1 and CDR2: DFQATT and SNEGSKA (reference sequence). The CDR3 sequence is 15 residues long. In DNA, the CDR3 is TGCAGTGCTAGAGATCGGATATCAGGGAACACTGAAGCTTTCTTT. Protein: CSARDRISGNTEAFF.

V is TRBV4-3 and J is TRBJ2-7; 13 nucleotides agree with TRBD2. CDR3 length equals 16 residues. Per germline, CDR1 LGHNA and CDR2 YSLEER. The V and J ends lost 3 bases and 1 base, in that order; junction bases with no gene match: 3. The CDR3 sequence is CASSQTTSGRSYEQYF. The CDR3 DNA sequence: TGCGCCAGCAGCCAGACGACTAGCGGGAGGTCCTACGAGCAGTACTTC.

This chain links TRBV7-6 with TRBJ1-1; D uncertain. The CDR3 length is 14 residues. Trimming took 1 base from V and 4 from J, leaving 10 bases between them. CDR1 SGHVS and CDR2 FNYEAQ come from the germline V gene. The CDR3 DNA sequence: TGTGCCAGCAGCTTAGGGGCTAGTGGCACTGAAGCTTTCTTT. Protein: CASSLGASGTEAFF.

Remarks on this clonotype: Without the conserved terminal phenylalanine or tryptophan, this CDR3 likely stems from a read error. This chain links TRBV12-3 or TRBV12-4 with TRBJ2-7; D is unresolved. The V and J ends lost 5 bases and 0 bases respectively, with 17 bases between them. The CDR3 contains 16 residues. The DNA for the CDR3 is TGTGCCAGCAGTCCGCGACGCGATCTTCGCTCCTACGAGCAGTACTTA. This codes for CASSPRRDLRSYEQYL.

This clonotype was observed a few times. This chain joins TRBV7-9 and TRBJ2-2; possible D gene TRBD2, 6 bases. Germline CDR1 and CDR2: SEHNR and FQNEAQ (reference sequence). V gave up 6 bases and J gave up 1 base, with 12 bases separating them. CDR3 length equals 15 residues. CDR3 nucleotide sequence: TGTGCCAGCAGGTCGGGACTCCTGAACACCGGGGAGCTGTTTTTT. Translating gives CASRSGLLNTGELFF.

The V call is TRBV9, the J call TRBJ2-1, with TRBD2 matching 12 bases. The CDR3 runs 17 residues. From germline, CDR1 is SGDLS and CDR2 YYNGEE. V shed 2 bases, J shed 2 bases, and the junction held 5 bases outside the gene matches. CDR3 protein: CASSVVGLAGTYNEQFF. CDR3 coding DNA: TGTGCCAGCAGCGTTGTCGGACTAGCGGGAACCTACAATGAGCAGTTCTTC.

This clonotype was observed a handful of times. The chain combines TRBV12-3 or TRBV12-4 with TRBJ2-1, with a weak D call TRBD2 (6 bases). V was trimmed by 7 bases and J by 0 bases, leaving 16 bases between them. The CDR3 has 16 amino acids. CDR3 DNA: TGTGCCAGCACCTCCGAGCGGGCCTACTCCTACAATGAGCAGTTCTTC. This gives the protein CASTSERAYSYNEQFF.

The sample holds many counts of this clonotype. The rearrangement links TRBV29-1 to TRBJ1-4, with D uncertain. Germline CDR1 and CDR2: SQVTM and ANQGSEA. The CDR3 has 12 amino acids. V dropped 4 bases and J dropped 6 bases, with 9 bases sitting between them. The CDR3 DNA sequence: TGCAGCGTTGGGGCTGATCATGAAAAACTGTTTTTT. It encodes CSVGADHEKLFF.

The chain uses TRBV7-6 and TRBJ2-5, with a possible D match to TRBD2 (7 bases). Per germline, CDR1 SGHVS and CDR2 FNYEAQ. Trimming cost V 1 base and J 5 bases, with 17 bases left between them. The CDR3 is 16 amino acids. The CDR3: CASSLGWRGQRETQYF. CDR3 nucleotide sequence: TGTGCCAGCAGCTTAGGGTGGCGGGGGCAGAGGGAGACCCAGTACTTC.

The rearrangement joins TRBV12-3 or TRBV12-4 to TRBJ2-7; 12 positions agree with TRBD2. This CDR3 is built from 14 residues. The ends lost 5 bases at V and 4 bases at J; junction bases unmatched: 3. Here the CDR3 DNA reads TGTGCCAGCAGTCGGACTAGCGGGGAATACGAGCAGTACTTC. Amino acid sequence: CASSRTSGEYEQYF.

The chain combines TRBV5-1 with TRBJ2-6; the D is unclear. The CDR3 runs to 17 residues. Germline V gives CDR1 SGHRS, CDR2 YFSETQ. V was trimmed by 5 bases and J by 0 bases, leaving 15 bases between them. The CDR3 nucleotides read TGCGCCAGCAGTCCACGAATTATGTACTCTGGGGCCAACGTCCTGACTTTC. Its translation: CASSPRIMYSGANVLTF. The whole variable domain, filled in from reference TRBV5-1 and TRBJ2-6, reads KAGVTQTPRYLIKTRGQQVTLSCSPISGHRSVSWYQQTPGQGLQFLFEYFSETQRNKGNFPGRFSGRQFSNSRSEMNVSTLELGDSALYLCASSPRIMYSGANVLTFGAGSRLTVL.

The table lists this clonotype with a few counts. V is TRBV27 and J is TRBJ1-1; D ambiguous. Germline lookup yields CDR1 MNHEY and CDR2 SMNVEV (reference sequence). V was shortened by 5 bases and J by 0 bases, with 10 bases between the two germline ends. The CDR3 sequence is 14 residues long. CDR3 DNA sequence: TGTGCCAGCAGTCCAAACGATATGAACACTGAAGCTTTCTTT. It encodes CASSPNDMNTEAFF.

There are a few counts of this clonotype. The chain links TRBV29-1 to TRBJ2-5; 7 nucleotides line up with TRBD2. CDR1 SQVTM and CDR2 ANQGSEA come from the germline V gene. There are 13 residues in the CDR3. With 0 bases clipped from V and 4 bases from J, the junction kept 2 bases outside the gene matches. The CDR3 sequence is CSVEDGGGETQYF. CDR3 in DNA: TGCAGCGTTGAAGATGGGGGGGGAGAGACCCAGTACTTC.

The chain employs TRBV24-1 and TRBJ1-1; D ambiguous. The CDR3 has 13 amino acids. Germline V gives CDR1 KGHDR, CDR2 SFDVKD. V was trimmed by 2 bases and J by 4 bases, leaving 7 bases between them. Written as DNA, the CDR3 is TGTGCCACCAGTGATTCCTCTGTCACTGAAGCTTTCTTT. This gives the protein CATSDSSVTEAFF.

V is TRBV5-6 and J is TRBJ2-1; 7 bases are shared with TRBD2. Losses at the gene ends were 4 bases for V and 1 base for J; bases not matched to a gene: 17. The CDR3 runs 19 residues. Germline CDR1 SGHDT, CDR2 YYEEEE. The CDR3 region is CASSVLGRKLRESYNEQFF. The CDR3, as DNA: TGTGCCAGCAGCGTTTTGGGGCGGAAGTTGCGGGAGTCCTACAATGAGCAGTTCTTC.